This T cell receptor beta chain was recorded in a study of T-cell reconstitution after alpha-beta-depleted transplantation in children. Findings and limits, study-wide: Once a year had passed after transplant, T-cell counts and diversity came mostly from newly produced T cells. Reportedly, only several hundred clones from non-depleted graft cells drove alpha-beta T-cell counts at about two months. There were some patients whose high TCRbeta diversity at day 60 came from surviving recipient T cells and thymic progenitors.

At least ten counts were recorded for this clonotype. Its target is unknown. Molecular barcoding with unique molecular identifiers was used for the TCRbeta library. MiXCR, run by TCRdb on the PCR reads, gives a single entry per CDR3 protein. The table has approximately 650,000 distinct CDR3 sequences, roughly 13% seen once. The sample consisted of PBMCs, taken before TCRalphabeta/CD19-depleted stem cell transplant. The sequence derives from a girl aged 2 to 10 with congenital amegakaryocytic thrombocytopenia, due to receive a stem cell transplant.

The CDR3 here is CSARDAGTGGSSPLHF. The CDR3 nucleotides read TGCAGTGCTAGAGACGCCGGGACAGGGGGTAGCTCACCCCTCCACTTT. The genes are TRBV20-1 and TRBJ1-6; 11 bases are a match to TRBD1. Germline CDR1 and CDR2: DFQATT and SNEGSKA (reference sequence). The CDR3 runs to 16 residues. The ends lost 0 bases at V and 10 bases at J; junction bases unmatched: 8.